In its sample, the clone carrying this T cell receptor beta chain was seen many times. Trimming left V 3 bases short and J 1 base short, with 25 bases between. The CDR3 sequence is 20 residues long. Looked up from germline, CDR1 is MGHRA and CDR2 is YSYEKL. Using its own MiXCR run on the reads, TCRdb lists one record per CDR3 protein. The data contain approximately 500,000 distinct CDR3 sequences, about 11% of them singletons. The sample is drawn from a study of T cell repertoires in cytomegalovirus infection. On the study more broadly: Public TCR beta signature analysis indicated the presence of both CMV infection and matching HLA type.

Sample: PBMCs. The source of this sequence is a human donor in good health (CMV status not recorded). Some clones in this sample may be carry-over from other donors' samples. The rearrangement uses TRBV4-1 and TRBJ2-1; the D gene is possibly TRBD2 (6 bases). The CDR3 bases are TGCGCCAGCAGCCACTCGGTCCGGGCTAGCGCCTCCGGTTCCTACAATGAGCAGTTCTTC. Translation gives CASSHSVRASASGSYNEQFF.